This T cell receptor beta chain comes out of a study of blood T cell repertoires in COVID-19 (dated by TCRdb to the early 2020s). Notes on the research overall: Collaborator samples came from the United States, Italy and Spain and covered acute and convalescent phases of COVID-19. Where available, HLA class I and class II types were obtained from metadata supplied by the sample provider rather than from assay-based typing. The dataset comprised deeply sampled blood TCRbeta repertoires from subjects exposed to, actively infected with, or recovered from COVID-19. Sample metadata almost always included a de-identified subject ID, COVID-19 status, age in years and sex. A freely available public database, intended as a resource for researchers studying the immune response to SARS-CoV-2, is where the repertoires were released. The samples were drawn from the first 160 participants of the ongoing ImmuneRACE study and from 1,200 or so subjects provided by 6 global collaborators. The prospective study material was composed of cDNA or gDNA derived from T cells, B-cell-depleted T cells, or PBMCs. Beyond this particular receptor, the publication reports: The quantity of clinical and demographic metadata differed by source and by participant and was supplied without curation.

Participants in the prospective study were enrolled through a virtual design, were aged 18 to 89 years, and lived in approximately 25 United States geographic areas. To assign participants to cohorts, the prospective study relied on clinical history that participants themselves reported in a screening survey and a study questionnaire. Exposed participants were defined as having been in contact with someone with a PCR-confirmed or clinician-diagnosed COVID-19 case within 2 weeks of study entry. In the prospective study, whole blood, serum and a nasopharyngeal or oropharyngeal swab were collected from each participant by mobile phlebotomists. Participants in the prospective study had the option to provide additional blood draws and questionnaires over an approximately 2-month period. Prospective study blood samples were shipped either frozen or at room temperature before DNA extraction. The CDR3 goes from the cysteine to the phenylalanine over 16 residues. The read is trimmed to its CDR3 DNA, 48 bases read in frame from base 1. V is reduced by 2 bases and J by 3 bases, leaving a spacing of 16 bases between them. According to the germline V gene, CDR1 reads MGHRA and CDR2 reads YSYEKL.

The immunoSEQ Assay, a bias-controlled multiplex PCR, was used to amplify TCRbeta CDR3 regions from genomic DNA. The study's own analysis went as follows. The number of nucleated cells in each sample was estimated by amplification of reference gene primers within the assay. Sequence reads were collapsed and filtered to measure the absolute abundance of every unique TCRbeta CDR3 rearrangement. For each sample, productive Simpson clonality was calculated by taking the square root of Simpson's diversity index across productive rearrangements. TCRdb retrieved this table from immuneACCESS and kept in-frame rearrangements only. Not all clones are present; in checked studies, unresolved V genes account for under half, and no reason is known for the remainder. The DNA was the basis for D and trimming; V, J and clone size are from that table. The table for this sample lists 200,000 to 250,000 clones; approximately 88% of them were counted only once. Together, the top ten hold around 3.7% of the sample.

In the case of this clone: Its cognate antigen has yet to be identified. Base qualities are not provided; no much larger clone lies one nucleotide away.

The V gene is TRBV4-1 and the J gene is TRBJ1-2; no D gene is confidently identified. The source of this sequence is a woman under 40 who had been exposed to COVID-19. Source material: PBMCs or T cells enriched from blood (not recorded which). The sequenced DNA is TGCGCCAGCAGCCAAATTGAGTCTACGGTAGACTATGGCTACACCTTC. It translates as CASSQIESTVDYGYTF.